This TCR beta chain originates from a study of T-cell memory formation after mild COVID-19. Study-level information: The two donors had largely donor-specific TCR clusters. Study-wide results and caveats: Clonal second-wave expansions that peaked on day 37 had unconfirmed SARS-CoV-2 specificity. Shrinking CD4+ clones resided mostly in CM and EM, and CD8+ ones in EMRA.

5'RACE with constant-segment primers yielded barcoded, UMI-tagged TCR alpha and TCR beta cDNA libraries. From the 5' RACE reads, TCRdb called clonotypes with MiXCR, one entry per CDR3 protein. The sample lists 200,000 to 300,000 distinct CDR3 sequences, 15% to 19% occurring once. In its sample, this clonotype was seen a few times. What it binds is not known. The CDR3 length is 16 residues. CDR1 and CDR2 (germline): SGHAT, FQNNGV. V was clipped by 5 bases and J by 6 bases, with 21 bases between them. Material for sequencing was PBMCs or a T cell subset sorted from them (not recorded which). This chain connects TRBV11-2 to TRBJ2-3; D unresolved. This TCR came from an adult woman who had mild COVID-19 (a few samples of this study predate the infection). Cell type and time point are not known. The CDR3 sequence is CASSTSLASAQDTQYF. CDR3 DNA sequence: TGTGCCAGCAGCACCTCCCTGGCGTCGGCTCAGGATACGCAGTATTTT.